The clone carrying this T cell receptor (beta chain) has only a few counts. This sample stems from a study of T cells after yellow fever vaccination. TCRdb ran MiXCR on the 5' RACE reads and lists one entry per CDR3 protein. The repertoire has fewer than 450,000 distinct CDR3 sequences, 9.5% to 13% of them found once; the top ten carry around 18%. The sequence was collected from a man aged 18 to 35 who received the YFV17D yellow fever vaccine. Sequences were derived from PBMCs, sampled on the day of the first yellow fever vaccination.

CDR3 protein: CASGMDTQYF. Written as DNA, the CDR3 is TGTGCCAGCGGGATGGATACGCAGTATTTT. This chain uses TRBV12-3 or TRBV12-4 with TRBJ2-3; D gene uncertain. The CDR3 runs to 10 residues. The V gene lost 8 bases and the J gene lost 6 bases, with 6 bases spanning the gap.